Included here is one TCR beta chain sequence, with context. The data belong to a study of blood T cell repertoires in COVID-19. Measured with immunoSEQ multiplex PCR; TCRdb has only the in-frame clones, and not every one. The repertoire includes a few hundred thousand clones, about 88% of them detected once, and about 3% sits in the top ten. Germline V CDR1 and CDR2: MRHNA, SNTAGT. The junction had 19 bases not matched to a gene; V was cut back by 6 bases and J by 3 bases. CDR3 length: 19 residues. Sequencing was done on a sample of peripheral blood. This chain joins TRBV6-4 and TRBJ2-3, with 9 bases aligning to TRBD1. The source is a human donor in a cohort sampled during active COVID-19. The CDR3 DNA reads as TGTGCCAGCAGCGCGTCCACGGACAGGGGAGATCACTGGACAGATACGCAGTATTTT. The encoded protein is CASSASTDRGDHWTDTQYF.